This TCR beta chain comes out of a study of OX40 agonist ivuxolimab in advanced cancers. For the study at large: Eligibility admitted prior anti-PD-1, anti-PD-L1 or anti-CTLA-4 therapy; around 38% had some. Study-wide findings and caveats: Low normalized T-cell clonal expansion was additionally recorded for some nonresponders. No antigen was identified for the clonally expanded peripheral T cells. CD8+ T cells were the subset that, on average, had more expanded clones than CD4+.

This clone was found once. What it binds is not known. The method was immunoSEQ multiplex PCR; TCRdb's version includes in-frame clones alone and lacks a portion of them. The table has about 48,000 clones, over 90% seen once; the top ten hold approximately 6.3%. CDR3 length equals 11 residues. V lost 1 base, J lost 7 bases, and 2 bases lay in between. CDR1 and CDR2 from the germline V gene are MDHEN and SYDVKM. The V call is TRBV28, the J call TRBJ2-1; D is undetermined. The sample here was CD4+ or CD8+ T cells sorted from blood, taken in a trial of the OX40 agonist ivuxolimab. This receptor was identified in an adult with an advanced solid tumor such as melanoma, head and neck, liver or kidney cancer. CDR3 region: CASSLSNEQFF. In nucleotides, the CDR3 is TGTGCCAGCAGTTTATCGAATGAGCAGTTCTTC.